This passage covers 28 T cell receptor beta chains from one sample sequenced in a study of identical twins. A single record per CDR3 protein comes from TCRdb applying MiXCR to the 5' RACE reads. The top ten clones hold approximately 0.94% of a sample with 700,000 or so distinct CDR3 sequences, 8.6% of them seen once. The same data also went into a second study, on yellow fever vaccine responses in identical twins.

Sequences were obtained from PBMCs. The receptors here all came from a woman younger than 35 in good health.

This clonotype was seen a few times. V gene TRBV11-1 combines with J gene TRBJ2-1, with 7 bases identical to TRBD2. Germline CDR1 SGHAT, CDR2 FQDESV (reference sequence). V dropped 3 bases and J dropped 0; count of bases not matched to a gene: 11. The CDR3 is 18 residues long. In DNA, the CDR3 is TGTGCCAGCAGCTTTCCCCGACTAGCCCCGAACTCCTACAATGAGCAGTTCTTC. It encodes CASSFPRLAPNSYNEQFF.

DNA for the CDR3: TGTGCCAGCAGTTTTTCCGGCGAGGGGTATTACGAGCAGTACTTC. Protein sequence: CASSFSGEGYYEQYF. The V call is TRBV12-3 or TRBV12-4, the J call TRBJ2-7, with D possibly being TRBD1 or TRBD2 (5 bases each). The CDR3 runs to 15 residues. V lost 3 bases to trimming and J lost 4 bases, with 16 bases between them.

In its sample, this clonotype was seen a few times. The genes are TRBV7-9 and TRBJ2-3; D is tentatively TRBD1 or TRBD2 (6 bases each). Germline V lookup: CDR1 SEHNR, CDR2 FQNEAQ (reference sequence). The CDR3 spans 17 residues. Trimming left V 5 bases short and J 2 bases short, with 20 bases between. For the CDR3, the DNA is TGTGCCAGCAGCCGCGCGGGATTGGACAGTTACACAGATACGCAGTATTTT. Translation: CASSRAGLDSYTDTQYF.

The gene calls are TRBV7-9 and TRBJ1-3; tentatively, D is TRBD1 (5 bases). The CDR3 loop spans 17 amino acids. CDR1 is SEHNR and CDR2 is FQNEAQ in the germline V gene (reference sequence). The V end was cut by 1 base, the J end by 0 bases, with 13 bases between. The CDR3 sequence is CASSLVQGLGSGNTIYF. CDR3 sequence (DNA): TGTGCCAGCAGCTTAGTGCAGGGCTTAGGCTCTGGAAACACCATATATTTT.

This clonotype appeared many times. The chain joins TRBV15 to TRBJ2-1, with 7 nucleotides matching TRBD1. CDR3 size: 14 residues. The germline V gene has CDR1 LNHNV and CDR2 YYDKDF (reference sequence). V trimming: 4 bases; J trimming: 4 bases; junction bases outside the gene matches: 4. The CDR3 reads CATSIGTVYNEQFF. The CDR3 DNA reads TGTGCCACCAGCATCGGGACAGTTTACAATGAGCAGTTCTTC.

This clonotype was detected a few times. The CDR3 bases are TGTGCCACCAGTGACCCACGGACTGGGGCCAACGTCCTGACTTTC. Translated: CATSDPRTGANVLTF. The genes are TRBV24-1 and TRBJ2-6; D call uncertain. The V end was cut by 4 bases, the J end by 2 bases, with 8 bases between. There are 15 residues in the CDR3. Germline CDR1 KGHDR, CDR2 SFDVKD.

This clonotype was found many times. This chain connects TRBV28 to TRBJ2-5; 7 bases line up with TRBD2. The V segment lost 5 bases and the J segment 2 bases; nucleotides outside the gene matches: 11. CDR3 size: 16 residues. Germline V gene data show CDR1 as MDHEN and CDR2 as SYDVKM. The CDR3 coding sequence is TGTGCCAGCAGTGCCCCCGGGGGACTAAAACAAGAGACCCAGTACTTC. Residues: CASSAPGGLKQETQYF.

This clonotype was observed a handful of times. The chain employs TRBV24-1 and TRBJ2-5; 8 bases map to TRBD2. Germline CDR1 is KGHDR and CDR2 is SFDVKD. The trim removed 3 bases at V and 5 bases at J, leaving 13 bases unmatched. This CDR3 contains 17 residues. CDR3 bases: TGTGCCACCAGTGATCCCAGGGTAGCGGGACGGCAGGAGACCCAGTACTTC. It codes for CATSDPRVAGRQETQYF.

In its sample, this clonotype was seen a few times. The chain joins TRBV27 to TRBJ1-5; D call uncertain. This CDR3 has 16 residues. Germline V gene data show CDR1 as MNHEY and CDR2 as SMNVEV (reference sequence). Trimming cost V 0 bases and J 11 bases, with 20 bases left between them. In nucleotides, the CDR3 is TGTGCCAGCAGTTTATCGGCCGAGAGTTGGGTTTTGGCCCAGCATTTT. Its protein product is CASSLSAESWVLAQHF.

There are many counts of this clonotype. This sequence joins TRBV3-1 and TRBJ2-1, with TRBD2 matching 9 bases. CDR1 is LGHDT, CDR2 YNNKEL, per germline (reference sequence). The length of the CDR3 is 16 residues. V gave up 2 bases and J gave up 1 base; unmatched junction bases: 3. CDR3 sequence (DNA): TGTGCCAGCAGCCAATACAGCGGGGGGTCCTACAATGAGCAGTTCTTC. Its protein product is CASSQYSGGSYNEQFF.

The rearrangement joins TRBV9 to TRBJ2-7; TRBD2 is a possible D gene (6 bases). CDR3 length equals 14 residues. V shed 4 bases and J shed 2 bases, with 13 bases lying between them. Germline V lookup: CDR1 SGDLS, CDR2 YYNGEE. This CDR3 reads CASSPRDQAYEQYF. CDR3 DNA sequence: TGTGCCAGCAGCCCGCGGGACCAGGCCTACGAGCAGTACTTC.

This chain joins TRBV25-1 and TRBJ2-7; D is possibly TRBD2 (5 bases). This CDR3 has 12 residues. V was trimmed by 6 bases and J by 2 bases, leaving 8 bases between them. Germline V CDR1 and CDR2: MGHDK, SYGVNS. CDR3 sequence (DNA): TGTGCCAGCAGGAGGGATACCTACGAGCAGTACTTC. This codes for CASRRDTYEQYF.

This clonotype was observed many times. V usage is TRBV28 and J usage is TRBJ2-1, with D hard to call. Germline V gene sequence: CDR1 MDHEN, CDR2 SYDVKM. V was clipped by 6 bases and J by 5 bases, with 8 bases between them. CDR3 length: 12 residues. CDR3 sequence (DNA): TGTGCCAGCAGCCTCTTAGACAATGAGCAGTTCTTC. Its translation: CASSLLDNEQFF. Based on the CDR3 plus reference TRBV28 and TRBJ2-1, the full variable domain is DVKVTQSSRYLVKRTGEKVFLECVQDMDHENMFWYRQDPGLGLRLIYFSYDVKMKEKGDIPEGYSVSREKKERFSLILESASTNQTSMYLCASSLLDNEQFFGPGTRLTVL.

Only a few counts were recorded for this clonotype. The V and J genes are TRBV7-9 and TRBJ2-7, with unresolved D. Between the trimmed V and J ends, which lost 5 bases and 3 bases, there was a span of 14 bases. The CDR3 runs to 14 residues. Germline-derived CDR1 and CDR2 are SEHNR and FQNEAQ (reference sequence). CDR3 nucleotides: TGTGCCAGCAGCGGCCTCGAAGGTTACTACGAGCAGTACTTC. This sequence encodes CASSGLEGYYEQYF.

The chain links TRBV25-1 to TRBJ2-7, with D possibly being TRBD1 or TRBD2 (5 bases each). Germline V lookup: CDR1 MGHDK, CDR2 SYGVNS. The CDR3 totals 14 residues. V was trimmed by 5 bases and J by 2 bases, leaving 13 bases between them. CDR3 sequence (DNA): TGTGCCAGCAGTTACTTGCAGGGACCCTACGAGCAGTACTTC. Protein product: CASSYLQGPYEQYF.

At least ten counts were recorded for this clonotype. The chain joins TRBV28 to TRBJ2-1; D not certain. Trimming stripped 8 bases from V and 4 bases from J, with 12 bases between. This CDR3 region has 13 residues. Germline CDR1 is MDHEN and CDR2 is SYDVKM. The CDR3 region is CASSAPSYNEQFF. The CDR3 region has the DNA TGTGCCAGCTCCGCCCCTTCATACAATGAGCAGTTCTTC.

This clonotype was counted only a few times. The CDR3 sequence: CSAGQGADTQYF. In nucleotides, the CDR3 is TGCAGTGCTGGCCAGGGGGCGGATACGCAGTATTTT. V gene TRBV20-1 combines with J gene TRBJ2-3, with TRBD1 matching 8 bases. The CDR3 loop spans 12 amino acids. V gave up 5 bases and J gave up 6 bases; unmatched junction bases: 4. Germline-derived CDR1 and CDR2 are DFQATT and SNEGSKA (reference sequence).

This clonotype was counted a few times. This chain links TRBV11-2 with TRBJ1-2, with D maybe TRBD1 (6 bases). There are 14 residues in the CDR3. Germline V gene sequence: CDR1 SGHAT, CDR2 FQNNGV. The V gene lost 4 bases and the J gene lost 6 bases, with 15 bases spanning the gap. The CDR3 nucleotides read TGTGCCAGCAGCTCGGGAGGGGGTTCTCATGGCTACACCTTC. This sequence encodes CASSSGGGSHGYTF.

The DNA for the CDR3 is TGCGCCAGCAGCCAAGATTTTCAATTCTTCGAGCAGTACTTC. Amino acids: CASSQDFQFFEQYF. V gene TRBV4-3 combines with J gene TRBJ2-7; D not resolved. The CDR3 length is 14 residues. Germline V CDR1 and CDR2: LGHNA, YSLEER. Trimming took off 0 bases at V and 6 bases at J, with 12 bases between the two ends.

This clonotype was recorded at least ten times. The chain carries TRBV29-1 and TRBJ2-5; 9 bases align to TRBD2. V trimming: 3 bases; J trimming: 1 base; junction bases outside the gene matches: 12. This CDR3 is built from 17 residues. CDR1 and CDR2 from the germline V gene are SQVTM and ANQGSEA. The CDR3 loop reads CSVDRYLAGARQETQYF. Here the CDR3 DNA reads TGCAGCGTTGACCGATACTTAGCGGGAGCACGCCAAGAGACCCAGTACTTC.

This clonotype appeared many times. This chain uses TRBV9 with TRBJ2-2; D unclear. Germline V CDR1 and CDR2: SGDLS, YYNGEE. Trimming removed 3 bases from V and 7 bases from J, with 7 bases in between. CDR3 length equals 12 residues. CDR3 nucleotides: TGTGCCAGCAGCGCCCCCGTCGGGGAGCTGTTTTTT. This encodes CASSAPVGELFF.

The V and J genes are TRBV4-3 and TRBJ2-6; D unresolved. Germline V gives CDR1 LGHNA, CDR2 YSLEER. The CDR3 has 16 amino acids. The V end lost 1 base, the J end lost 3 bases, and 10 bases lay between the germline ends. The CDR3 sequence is CASSQGGAGGANVLTF. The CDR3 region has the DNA TGCGCCAGCAGCCAAGGTGGAGCTGGTGGGGCCAACGTCCTGACTTTC.

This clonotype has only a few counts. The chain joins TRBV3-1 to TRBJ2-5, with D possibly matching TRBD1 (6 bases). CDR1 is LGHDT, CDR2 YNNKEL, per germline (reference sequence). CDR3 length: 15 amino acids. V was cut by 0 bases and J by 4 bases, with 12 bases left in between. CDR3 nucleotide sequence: TGTGCCAGCAGCCAAGAAGGGGGTTTTGGAGAGACCCAGTACTTC. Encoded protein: CASSQEGGFGETQYF.

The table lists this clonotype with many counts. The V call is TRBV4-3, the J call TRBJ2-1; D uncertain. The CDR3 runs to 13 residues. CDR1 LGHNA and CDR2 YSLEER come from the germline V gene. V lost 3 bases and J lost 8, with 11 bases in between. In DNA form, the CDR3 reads TGCGCCAGCAGCCACCAAAGTCAGTATGAGCAGTTCTTC. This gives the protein CASSHQSQYEQFF.

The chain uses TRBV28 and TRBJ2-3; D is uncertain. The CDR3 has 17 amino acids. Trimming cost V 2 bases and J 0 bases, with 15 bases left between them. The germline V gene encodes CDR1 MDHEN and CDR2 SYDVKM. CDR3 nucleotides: TGTGCCAGCAGTTTAAATCCACTACACGATAGCACAGATACGCAGTATTTT. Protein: CASSLNPLHDSTDTQYF.

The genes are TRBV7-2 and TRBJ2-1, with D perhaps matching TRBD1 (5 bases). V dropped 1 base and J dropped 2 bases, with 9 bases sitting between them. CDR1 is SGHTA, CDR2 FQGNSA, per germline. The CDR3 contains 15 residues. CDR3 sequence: CASSLVQVPYNEQFF. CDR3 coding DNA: TGTGCCAGCAGCTTAGTACAGGTCCCCTACAATGAGCAGTTCTTC.

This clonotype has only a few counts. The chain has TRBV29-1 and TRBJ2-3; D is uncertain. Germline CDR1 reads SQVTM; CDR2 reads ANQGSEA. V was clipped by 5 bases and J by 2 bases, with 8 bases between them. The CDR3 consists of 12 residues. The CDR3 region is CSVRSDTDTQYF. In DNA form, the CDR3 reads TGCAGCGTTAGGTCAGACACAGATACGCAGTATTTT.

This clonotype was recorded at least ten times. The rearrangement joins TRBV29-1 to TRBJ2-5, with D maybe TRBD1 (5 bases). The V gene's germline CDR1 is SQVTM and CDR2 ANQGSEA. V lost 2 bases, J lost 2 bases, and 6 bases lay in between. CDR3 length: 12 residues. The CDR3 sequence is CSVERQQETQYF. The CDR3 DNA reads TGCAGCGTTGAAAGACAGCAAGAGACCCAGTACTTC.